The clone carrying this T cell receptor (beta chain) was detected once. What it binds is unknown. Germline CDR1 reads SGDLS; CDR2 reads YYNGEE. Trimming cost V 3 bases and J 7 bases, with 17 bases left between them. The CDR3 is made up of 14 amino acids. Indicated time point: persistent/refractory GD, antithyroid drugs over 5 years with positive TRAb. RNA extracted from PBMCs served as the sequencing template. Recruitment took place at an endocrinology department in Xi'an, China. These data come from a study of regulatory T cells in long-lasting Graves disease. Assembly of TCR beta libraries relied on iRepertoire HTBI primers together with Arm-PCR of CDR3 regions. TCRdb redid the calling of the multiplex PCR reads with MiXCR, one entry per CDR3 protein. The sample includes about 660,000 distinct CDR3 sequences, about 32% seen only once; the top ten take about two fifths. Notes on the study in general: Researchers reported studying only peripheral blood, not thyroid tissue.

The rearrangement uses TRBV9 and TRBJ2-7, with a weak D call TRBD2 (6 bases). The source material was peripheral blood mononuclear cells (PBMCs), sampled when the disease was refractory, from a patient treated with antithyroid drugs. The source of this sequence is a female donor with Graves disease. Written as DNA, the CDR3 is TGTGCCAGCAGCGCATTTTCGGGAGCCGTTGAGCAGTACTTC. Its translation is CASSAFSGAVEQYF.